Shown below are 14 T cell receptor beta chains from a single sample sequenced in a study of blood T cells in healthy people across ages. Alongside a J-beta primer mix, a sample-barcoded 5' primer served in a second PCR lasting about 7 to 12 cycles. Via MiXCR, TCRdb re-called the 5' RACE reads, giving one row per CDR3 protein. The sample lists about 720,000 distinct CDR3 sequences, over 20% occurring once. Sequenced sample: blood. These receptors were taken from a man aged 65 to 79 in good health.

This chain uses TRBV13 with TRBJ2-5, with a weak D call TRBD1 (5 bases). CDR3 size: 15 residues. The V gene's germline CDR1 is PRHDT and CDR2 FYEKMQ (reference sequence). The V end lost 5 bases, the J end lost 5 bases, and 18 bases lay between the germline ends. The CDR3 protein is CASSALDTMLETQYF. The DNA of the CDR3 is TGTGCCAGCAGCGCACTGGACACCATGCTGGAGACCCAGTACTTC.

V gene TRBV11-2 combines with J gene TRBJ2-3; TRBD2 matches 8 bases. V trimming: 0 bases; J trimming: 6 bases; junction bases outside the gene matches: 8. The germline V gene has CDR1 SGHAT and CDR2 FQNNGV. The CDR3 has 16 amino acids. CDR3 sequence reads: CASSLEGLVGVDTQYF. CDR3 in DNA: TGTGCCAGCAGCTTAGAGGGACTAGTCGGGGTGGATACGCAGTATTTT.

This clonotype was counted ten times or more. This chain joins TRBV18 and TRBJ2-1; TRBD2 aligns across 12 bases. V shed 8 bases, J shed 4 bases, and the junction held 6 bases outside the gene matches. Germline CDR1 KGHSH, CDR2 LQKENI. The CDR3 spans 15 residues. The CDR3 DNA reads as TGTGCCAGCAGCCCAGGACTAGCGGGATACAATGAGCAGTTCTTC. Translation: CASSPGLAGYNEQFF.

The gene calls are TRBV6-5 and TRBJ2-7, with D hard to call. The CDR3 runs 14 residues. V gave up 6 bases and J gave up 0 bases, with 12 bases separating them. CDR1 is MNHEY, CDR2 SVGAGI, per germline. The CDR3 region is CASRLKPYSYEQYF. The CDR3 DNA reads as TGTGCCAGCAGACTAAAACCATACTCCTACGAGCAGTACTTC.

This clonotype was seen only once. CDR3 DNA sequence: TGTGCCAGCAGCTCCCCCTGGACTCCGAACACCGGGGAGCTGTTTTTT. This translates into CASSSPWTPNTGELFF. This chain uses TRBV11-2 with TRBJ2-2; possible D gene TRBD2, 5 bases. The CDR3 spans 16 residues. V was shortened by 4 bases and J by 0 bases, with 12 bases between the two germline ends. Germline V gene sequence: CDR1 SGHAT, CDR2 FQNNGV. Using reference TRBV11-2 and TRBJ2-2 for the parts outside the CDR3, the full variable domain is EAGVAQSPRYKIIEKRQSVAFWCNPISGHATLYWYQQILGQGPKLLIQFQNNGVVDDSQLPKDRFSAERLKGVDSTLKIQPAKLEDSAVYLCASSSPWTPNTGELFFGEGSRLTVL.

In its sample, this clonotype was seen a few times. V usage is TRBV4-1 and J usage is TRBJ2-3; D uncertain. The CDR3 is 17 amino acids. Trimming cost V 0 bases and J 4 bases, with 17 bases left between them. Germline V gene sequence: CDR1 MGHRA, CDR2 YSYEKL. In DNA, the CDR3 is TGCGCCAGCAGCCAAGAGTGGACGAGATCCCTCGCAGATACGCAGTATTTT. This translates into CASSQEWTRSLADTQYF.

This chain connects TRBV9 to TRBJ2-1, with unresolved D. With 2 bases removed from V and 4 bases from J, the gap between germline ends came to 16 bases. Per the germline V gene, CDR1 is SGDLS and CDR2 is YYNGEE. The CDR3 totals 16 residues. The CDR3 reads CASSVLMGVGYNEQFF. CDR3 nucleotides: TGTGCCAGCAGCGTCTTGATGGGTGTGGGGTACAATGAGCAGTTCTTC.

This clonotype occurred a few times. This chain joins TRBV30 and TRBJ2-1, with 7 bases that match TRBD1. J lost 2 bases, V lost 4 bases, and 5 bases had no gene match. Germline CDR1 is GTSNPN and CDR2 is SVGIG (reference sequence). The CDR3 is 14 amino acids. CDR3 nucleotides: TGTGCCTGGACGGGGACAGCCACCTACAATGAGCAGTTCTTC. Translated, it gives CAWTGTATYNEQFF.

A few counts support this clonotype. An end of the junction does not agree with germline; a read error may underlie this. The CDR3 region is CVSSGRLGAVFNEQFF. The CDR3 DNA sequence: TGTGTCAGCAGCGGGCGGTTGGGGGCGGTATTCAATGAGCAGTTCTTC. The chain combines TRBV7-8 with TRBJ2-1; TRBD1 or TRBD2 may be the D gene (6 bases each). The CDR3 totals 16 residues. Germline CDR1 SGHVS, CDR2 FQNEAQ.

This clonotype has just a few counts. As DNA, the CDR3 is TGCAGTGCTAGAGATGGAACCAGCGGGGCACAGGGAGATACGCAGTATTTT. This codes for CSARDGTSGAQGDTQYF. The chain joins TRBV20-1 to TRBJ2-3, with D tentatively TRBD2 (7 bases). V was shortened by 0 bases and J by 5 bases, with 21 bases between the two germline ends. The germline CDR1 and CDR2 sequences are DFQATT and SNEGSKA (reference sequence). The CDR3 sequence is 17 residues long.

This clonotype was recorded a few times. This chain joins TRBV6-5 and TRBJ2-5; 12 bases align to TRBD2. This CDR3 has 16 residues. V was pared by 8 bases and J by 0 bases, with 7 bases of the junction left unmatched. CDR1 and CDR2 (germline): MNHEY, SVGAGI. The chain's CDR3 is CASRILAGGNQETQYF. Written as DNA, the CDR3 is TGTGCCAGCCGAATCCTAGCGGGGGGGAACCAAGAGACCCAGTACTTC.

V gene TRBV18 combines with J gene TRBJ1-2, with a possible D match to TRBD1 (6 bases). V gave up 5 bases and J gave up 8 bases, with 15 bases separating them. Per germline, CDR1 KGHSH and CDR2 LQKENI. The CDR3 contains 13 residues. CDR3 residues: CASSEQGARGYTF. In DNA form, the CDR3 reads TGTGCCAGCTCAGAACAGGGAGCGAGGGGCTACACCTTC.

The chain employs TRBV28 and TRBJ2-6; D unresolved. The V end lost 4 bases, the J end lost 2 bases, and 9 bases lay between the germline ends. From germline, CDR1 is MDHEN and CDR2 SYDVKM. The CDR3 length is 15 residues. The CDR3 DNA sequence: TGTGCCAGCAGTTCCCTCCGGACTGGGGCCAACGTCCTGACTTTC. Protein: CASSSLRTGANVLTF.

This clonotype was seen a few times. The chain carries TRBV2 and TRBJ2-3; 10 positions match TRBD2. The CDR3 has 17 residues. Trimming removed 6 bases from V and 6 bases from J; junction bases left unmatched: 15. The germline CDR1 and CDR2 sequences are SNHLY and FYNNEI. CDR3 in DNA: TGTGCCAGCAGCTTGAAGGCGGGAGCGGGGGGGCTGGATACGCAGTATTTT. It codes for CASSLKAGAGGLDTQYF.